This is a list of T cell receptor beta chains from one sample in a study of T cell responses to AZD1222 COVID-19 vaccine. Only in-frame clones appear in the TCRdb table, and some are missing; sequencing was by immunoSEQ multiplex PCR. The table lists approximately 120,000 clones, more than 70% of them singletons. The source material was peripheral blood, sampled 28 days after the second AZD1222 dose. These receptors came from an adult who received the AZD1222 COVID-19 vaccine. Each CDR3 is given with its conserved first and last residue. D genes are given only for firm matches.

TRBJ2-7 TRBV6-5 NA CASSYPGREILF
TRBJ2-7 TRBV4-3 NA CASSQVGVPYEQYF
TRBJ2-2 TRBV6-4 NA CASSEGTGELFF
TRBJ1-5 TRBV3-1/TRBV3-2 NA CASSRGEDQPQHF
TRBJ2-6 TRBV4-3 TRBD2 CASSIVGLAVFSGANVLTF
TRBJ1-3 TRBV11-2 NA CASSSHLLSGNTIYF
TRBJ2-2 TRBV4-2 NA CASSQVVATGELFF
TRBJ1-2 TRBV12-5 NA CASGDSNYGYTF
TRBJ2-1 TRBV6-5 TRBD2 CASSPERDDGNEQFF
TRBJ1-1 TRBV30 NA CAWSEVLGEAFF
TRBJ1-6 TRBV4-2 NA CASSQGQTNSPLHF
TRBJ2-1 TRBV19 NA CASSRGSYNEQFF